The T cell receptor beta chain described here comes from a study of cytomegalovirus exposure and HLA in healthy donors. In this sample, this clone turned up a few times. This CDR3 region has 11 residues. V was shortened by 4 bases and J by 3 bases, with 3 bases between the two germline ends. Germline lookup yields CDR1 MNHNY and CDR2 SVGAGI (reference sequence). The PCR made use of 60 Vbeta and 13 Jbeta primers. TCRdb's table, derived via immunoSEQ multiplex PCR, lists solely in-frame clones and lacks some. This table has some 97,000 clones, roughly 83% appearing once. This TCR was sampled from a female donor in good health and CMV-seropositive. The chain employs TRBV6-6 and TRBJ2-5, with no clear D. The specimen was PBMCs. This chain's CDR3 is CASSSKETQYF. In nucleotides, the CDR3 is TGTGCCAGCAGTTCCAAAGAGACCCAGTACTTC.